This T cell receptor (beta chain) originates from a study of T cells in Graves' hyperthyroidism and ophthalmopathy (dated by TCRdb to the late 2010s). Turning to the overall study: To identify TCR V-J signatures that set the groups apart, the researchers used a discovery cohort of 100 or so patients, made up of fewer than 50 with Graves' ophthalmopathy and some 55 with stable Graves' hyperthyroidism. According to the paper, TCR Vbeta CDR3 sequencing was carried out on some 130 peripheral blood samples, which came from around 43 ophthalmopathy, approximately 78 hyperthyroidism and roughly 17 progressor patients. The roughly 94 discovery patients were randomly divided into training and test sets at a 7:3 ratio. The study also compared thyroid tissue and blood T-cell repertoires from 6 or 7 Graves' hyperthyroidism patients. Following sampling, methimazole starting at 30 mg daily was given to hyperthyroidism patients, and high-dose intravenous methylprednisolone was given to ophthalmopathy patients. Prospective prediction of ophthalmopathy was tested in an independent validation cohort consisting of 18 to 20 hyperthyroidism patients and 15 to 17 patients who later progressed to ophthalmopathy. The research as a whole found: Blood samples also contained most of the expanded thyroid clonotypes (frequency above 0.001), which suggests that blood repertoires may reflect thyroid immune responses. No statistical method was used to fix the sample size in advance, and group allocation was not hidden from the investigators. A 13 V-J signature model separated ophthalmopathy from stable hyperthyroidism, with 87.88% sensitivity and roughly 82% specificity in cross-validation and 80%/75% in testing. In validation, progression to ophthalmopathy was predicted by the model with about 70% sensitivity and approximately 78% specificity, a median of around 5.9 months before onset.

The study excluded patients with uncontrolled infections, other autoimmune diseases, pregnancy or lactation. Diagnoses relied on clinical symptoms, serum thyroxine and TRAb, thyroid ultrasound and orbital computed tomography. Total RNA was extracted with Trizol reagent, and quality was checked on an Agilent 2100 Bioanalyzer. Amplification of TCR beta CDR3 regions was carried out from RNA transcripts. For the first round of RT-PCR on the TCR CDR3, the HTBI primer set was used together with the Qiagen OneStep RT-PCR kit. Libraries were constructed in a second round of multiplex PCR, after which size selection and purification were performed. Paired-end sequencing of the libraries was performed with 100 bp reads on an Illumina HiSeq2000. From the authors' description of their analysis: SOAPnuke was used to process the raw data, with reads discarded if the reads contained adapters or uncalled bases, had a mean Phred below 15, or lacked an exact constant-primer or identifier match. COPE v1.2.5 was used to merge the high-quality paired reads, and each unique nucleotide sequence was defined as a clonotype. MiTCR v1.1 was used to align the clonotypes against IMGT TRBV, TRBD and TRBJ reference segments. Analysis was restricted to V-J combinations with a frequency above 0.0001, which covered 99% to 99.2% of repertoires. A TCS score was defined as the ratio of F50 (clonal expansion) to E x V (chaos), with BLOSUM62-based TCRdist applied between CDR3 peptides within each V-J. Welch's t-statistics and random forest reduced around 550 V-J features to around 14, which were used in a naive Bayes classifier (R e1071). The Morisita-Horn index was used to measure how similar the thyroid and blood repertoires were. TCRdb ran its own pipeline on the public reads, namely fastp trimming at Q25 and MiXCR clone calling, and kept in-frame beta chains. Each entry is one CDR3 protein sequence, shown with its most common DNA and genes. For this entry, the V and J calls and clone size follow TCRdb and not the study's own pipeline. The sample yields hundreds of thousands of distinct CDR3 sequences; about 45% were counted once. The ten largest account for about 7.2% of the sample.

About this clonotype itself: Its cognate antigen has yet to be identified. Base qualities are not at hand, and no much larger clone is one base apart.

Compared with germline, V lacks 3 bases and J lacks 4 bases; bases without a gene match: 8. Based on the germline V gene (reference sequence), the CDR1 and CDR2 sequences are SEHNR and FQNEAQ. From the cysteine through the phenylalanine, the CDR3 covers 16 amino acids. Just CDR3 DNA is preserved here, 48 bases in frame from base 1. The receptor chain draws on TRBV7-9 and TRBJ2-7; TRBD1 matches 11 bases in the middle. This TCR was sampled from an adult man with Graves' disease, either hyperthyroidism or ophthalmopathy (not recorded which). Sample: peripheral blood or thyroid tissue (not recorded which). The CDR3 reads as follows: CASSLGTGGERYEQYF. The DNA sequence is given as TGTGCCAGCAGCTTGGGGACAGGGGGGGAGCGGTACGAGCAGTACTTC.